One sample yielded the 16 T cell receptor beta chains listed below, sequenced in a study of T cells after yellow fever vaccination. TCRdb redid the calling of the 5' RACE reads with MiXCR, one entry per CDR3 protein. The sample records about 69,000 distinct CDR3 sequences, 4.5% to 7.5% being singletons. Sequencing was performed on CD4+ T cells sorted from PBMCs, taken less than 18 days after the first yellow fever vaccination. Every receptor here comes from a man between 18 and 35 years old who received the YFV17D yellow fever vaccine.

This clonotype was found many times. This chain joins TRBV5-1 and TRBJ2-7; weak D call: TRBD2 (5 bases). The CDR3 is made up of 14 amino acids. The ends were cut back, 0 bases at V and 7 bases at J, with 14 bases in the middle. CDR1 and CDR2 (germline): SGHRS, YFSETQ. The CDR3, as DNA: TGCGCCAGCAGCTTGGCGGGGTCTGCAAGGGAGCAGTACTTC. Translating gives CASSLAGSAREQYF.

This clonotype came up many times. The chain couples TRBV20-1 to TRBJ1-3; D not certain. CDR1 DFQATT and CDR2 SNEGSKA come from the germline V gene (reference sequence). V lost 0 bases to trimming and J lost 0 bases, with 9 bases between them. CDR3 size: 15 residues. CDR3 loop: CSARDTRNSGNTIYF. The CDR3 DNA is TGCAGTGCTAGAGATACCAGAAACTCTGGAAACACCATATATTTT.

Ten or more counts support this clonotype. The chain employs TRBV11-2 and TRBJ2-3; D might be TRBD2 (5 bases). With 3 bases removed from V and 0 bases from J, the gap between germline ends came to 13 bases. Germline CDR1 reads SGHAT; CDR2 reads FQNNGV. The CDR3 is 16 amino acids. This CDR3 reads CASSFSSGSSTDTQYF. DNA for the CDR3: TGTGCCAGCAGCTTCTCCTCGGGGAGTAGCACAGATACGCAGTATTTT.

The chain has TRBV7-9 and TRBJ2-3; possible D gene TRBD1, 5 bases. The CDR3 consists of 13 residues. Per the germline V gene, CDR1 is SEHNR and CDR2 is FQNEAQ (reference sequence). V gave up 11 bases and J gave up 5 bases, with 17 bases separating them. This CDR3 is CAQDPGLGDTQYF. CDR3 DNA: TGTGCCCAAGATCCAGGGTTGGGAGATACGCAGTATTTT.

This clonotype was found many times. CDR3 sequence reads: CSARSLWNQPQHF. The CDR3 nucleotides are TGCAGTGCTAGGAGTCTGTGGAATCAGCCCCAGCATTTT. The chain is built from TRBV20-1 and TRBJ1-5; D is undetermined. The CDR3 totals 13 residues. The ends were cut back, 3 bases at V and 4 bases at J, with 10 bases in the middle. CDR1 DFQATT and CDR2 SNEGSKA come from the germline V gene (reference sequence).

This clonotype was seen ten or more times. The chain uses TRBV7-9 and TRBJ1-5, with D unclear. V shed 3 bases and J shed 4 bases, with 4 bases lying between them. CDR1 and CDR2 from the germline V gene are SEHNR and FQNEAQ (reference sequence). CDR3 length equals 12 residues. The CDR3 nucleotides are TGTGCCAGCAGCTTGGATAATCAGCCCCAGCATTTT. This codes for CASSLDNQPQHF.

This clonotype showed up many times. V is TRBV7-9 and J is TRBJ2-7; TRBD2 aligns across 8 bases. Germline CDR1 and CDR2: SEHNR and FQNEAQ (reference sequence). There are 16 residues in the CDR3. The ends lost 4 bases at V and 1 base at J; junction bases unmatched: 9. CDR3 in DNA: TGTGCCAGCAGCTCTGTTGCTAGCGGGTGGTCCTACGAGCAGTACTTC. It translates to CASSSVASGWSYEQYF.

This clonotype has a count of ten or more. The rearrangement links TRBV5-1 to TRBJ2-3, with 7 bases identical to TRBD2. J lost 0 bases, V lost 3 bases, and 7 bases had no gene match. CDR1 SGHRS and CDR2 YFSETQ come from the germline V gene. The CDR3 is 16 residues long. This CDR3 is CASSSQAGLSTDTQYF. CDR3 sequence (DNA): TGCGCCAGCAGCTCTCAAGCGGGGTTGAGCACAGATACGCAGTATTTT.

This clonotype is labeled medium-sized. The chain combines TRBV18 with TRBJ2-5; D not resolved. V lost 3 bases, J lost 5 bases, and 4 bases lay in between. The CDR3 length is 11 residues. Germline assignment: CDR1 KGHSH and CDR2 LQKENI. This CDR3 reads CASSPRETQYF. The CDR3 DNA reads as TGTGCCAGCTCACCTCGGGAGACCCAGTACTTC.

This clonotype appeared a few times. This chain uses TRBV18 with TRBJ2-7, with D unresolved. The CDR3 contains 14 residues. With 3 bases removed from V and 3 bases from J, the gap between germline ends came to 12 bases. The germline gives CDR1 KGHSH, CDR2 LQKENI. The CDR3 sequence is CASSPETARYEQYV. CDR3 nucleotide sequence: TGTGCCAGCTCACCTGAGACGGCCCGCTACGAGCAGTACGTC.

This rearrangement joins TRBV4-2 to TRBJ1-5; the D gene is possibly TRBD1 (5 bases). V lost 4 bases and J lost 7, with 11 bases in between. The CDR3 is made up of 13 amino acids. Germline-derived CDR1 and CDR2 are LGHNA and YNFKEQ. DNA of the CDR3: TGTGCCAGCAGCCCCGGGGGGAAGCAGCCCCAGCATTTT. It specifies CASSPGGKQPQHF.

This clonotype appeared many times. The rearrangement joins TRBV20-1 to TRBJ2-3; D unresolved. CDR3 length equals 12 residues. From germline, CDR1 is DFQATT and CDR2 SNEGSKA (reference sequence). V was shortened by 3 bases and J by 6 bases, with 10 bases between the two germline ends. DNA of the CDR3: TGCAGTGCTAGTTCAGTTGGGGATACGCAGTATTTT. This gives the protein CSASSVGDTQYF.

At least ten counts were recorded for this clonotype. The chain combines TRBV7-2 with TRBJ1-3; perhaps TRBD1 as D (6 bases). The CDR3 totals 16 residues. CDR1 is SGHTA and CDR2 is FQGNSA in the germline V gene. Trimming pared 6 bases from V and 2 bases from J, leaving 17 bases between. CDR3 sequence (DNA): TGTGCCAGCAGGGATGTTACAGGGTCCGCTGGAAACACCATATATTTT. It is translated as CASRDVTGSAGNTIYF.

This clonotype has at least ten counts. This chain uses TRBV3-1 with TRBJ2-7; D is perhaps TRBD1 or TRBD2 (7 bases each). This CDR3 spans 15 amino acids. CDR1 and CDR2 from the germline V gene are LGHDT and YNNKEL (reference sequence). The V and J ends lost 1 base and 7 bases respectively, with 17 bases between them. For the CDR3, the DNA is TGTGCCAGCAGCCAAGCCCCAGGGGGGGCGGAGGAGCAGTACGTC. Translation: CASSQAPGGAEEQYV.

There are many counts of this clonotype. V usage is TRBV20-1 and J usage is TRBJ1-5, with a tentative D call TRBD1 (5 bases). This CDR3 region has 14 residues. Trimming removed 5 bases at V and 2 bases at J, with 13 bases between. Germline CDR1 and CDR2: DFQATT and SNEGSKA (reference sequence). As DNA, the CDR3 is TGCAGTGCTTCCCGGGACGAGGGCAATCAGCCCCAGCATTTT. Protein: CSASRDEGNQPQHF.

This clonotype was seen a few times. This chain connects TRBV7-9 to TRBJ1-2; D is unclear. This CDR3 is 13 amino acids long. The ends were cut back, 1 base at V and 3 bases at J, with 6 bases in the middle. Germline CDR1 SEHNR, CDR2 FQNEAQ (reference sequence). CDR3 DNA: TGTGCCAGCAGCTTAGGGCAGTACTATGGCTACACCTTC. Protein sequence: CASSLGQYYGYTF.